The source of this T cell receptor (beta chain) is a study of blood T cells in healthy people across ages. General observations from the study: Roughly linear declines in TCR beta diversity per million T cells occurred with age. The percentage of naive T cells correlated strongly with TCR beta diversity. Higher diversity and more naive CD4+ cells were features of long-lived donors, compared to aged donors.

A second PCR of roughly 6 to 12 cycles used a sample-barcoded 5' primer and a J-beta primer mix. Via MiXCR, TCRdb re-called the 5' RACE reads, giving one row per CDR3 protein. Of over a million distinct CDR3 sequences in the sample, under 55% were seen once. Peripheral blood was drawn, approximately 9.5 milliliters per donor. As concerns this clonotype: The antigen is unknown.

The V gene end was trimmed by 5 bases and the J gene end by 2 bases; junction bases not matched to a gene: 16. CDR3 length equals 18 residues. Germline CDR1 reads MNHNS; CDR2 reads SASEGT. The sample consisted of blood. The V gene is TRBV6-1, the J gene TRBJ1-2; TRBD1 aligns across 8 bases. The receptor was isolated from a woman in her sixties in good health. Written as DNA, the CDR3 is TGTGCCAGCAGTAGGGGAAGGCCAGGGGGCGCAAAGAACTATGGCTACACCTTC. Translation gives CASSRGRPGGAKNYGYTF.